These T cell receptor beta chains were read from a single sample in a study of T cells in Graves' hyperthyroidism and ophthalmopathy. TCRdb itself ran the multiplex PCR reads through MiXCR, one entry per CDR3 protein. The sample gives around 690,000 distinct CDR3 sequences, around 15% of which show up once; 15% is in the top ten. Sample: blood. The receptors originated from a man aged 50 or older with Graves' hyperthyroidism. Each CDR3 is given with its conserved first and last residue. D genes are given only for firm matches. Size is stated for part of the rows, as once, few or many counts, or as a class when the clone is expanded.

d_call	v_call	clone_size	j_call	cdr3_nt	cdr3_aa
-	TRBV27	many	TRBJ2-6	TGTGCCAGCAGCGATAGAGGGGCTGGGGCCAACGTCCTGACTTTC	CASSDRGAGANVLTF
-	TRBV24-1	few	TRBJ1-3	TGTGCCACCAGGGAAAGCTCTGGAAACACCATATATTTT	CATRESSGNTIYF
TRBD1	TRBV12-3/TRBV12-4	many	TRBJ1-1	TGTGCCAGCACAACAAGGCACAGGGGGTGGACTGAAGCTTTCTTT	CASTTRHRGWTEAFF
-	TRBV12-3/TRBV12-4	-	TRBJ2-7	TGTGCCAGCAGTTTAAAGGCAGGGGCCTCCTACGAGCAGTACTTC	CASSLKAGASYEQYF
TRBD2	TRBV14	-	TRBJ2-1	TGTGCCAGCAGCCAAGGAGCGGGAGGGGGTTATGAGCAGTTCTTC	CASSQGAGGGYEQFF
TRBD2	TRBV19	few	TRBJ2-1	TGTGCCAGTAGTATTATGGCTAGCGGGGACCGTGAGCAGTTCTTC	CASSIMASGDREQFF
TRBD2	TRBV2	many	TRBJ2-5	TGTGCCAGCAGCCCACTAGCGGCTCAAGAGACCCAGTACTTC	CASSPLAAQETQYF
-	TRBV19	few	TRBJ1-6	TGTGCCACCCAAGGGCAGGGGAGATCACCCCTCCACTTT	CATQGQGRSPLHF
TRBD2	TRBV7-6	-	TRBJ2-2	TGTGCCAGCAGCAGGCGGACTAGCGGGATCACCGGGGAGCTGTTTTTT	CASSRRTSGITGELFF
TRBD1	TRBV20-1	many	TRBJ2-3	TGCAGTGCTGACCTCCGGACAGGTAGCACAGATACGCAGTATTTT	CSADLRTGSTDTQYF
-	TRBV5-1	many	TRBJ1-5	TGCGCCAGCAGCTCCGGACAAGGCGAACAGCCCCAGCATTTT	CASSSGQGEQPQHF
-	TRBV20-1	-	TRBJ2-1	TGCAGTGCTAGGGACTACTACAATGAGCAGTTCTTC	CSARDYYNEQFF
TRBD1	TRBV27	-	TRBJ2-7	TGTGCCAGCAGATCCCGCCCAGGGGGATATGAGCAGTACTTC	CASRSRPGGYEQYF
-	TRBV28	-	TRBJ2-3	TGTGCCAGCAGTGCCAGGGTAGAGAATACGCAGTATTTT	CASSARVENTQYF
-	TRBV6-1	many	TRBJ2-5	TGTGCCAGCAGTGACTACAGGGCAGAGACCCAGTACTTC	CASSDYRAETQYF
-	TRBV5-1	few	TRBJ2-7	TGCGCCAGCGGGCCACCGGGACATCCTTACGAGCAGTACTTC	CASGPPGHPYEQYF
-	TRBV9	many	TRBJ2-7	TGTGCCAGCAGCCCTGCCGGGGAGTGGGGACCATACGAGCAGTACTTC	CASSPAGEWGPYEQYF
-	TRBV30	many	TRBJ2-2	TGTGCCTGGAGGGTACAGGGAGGCATCACCGGGGAGCTGTTTTTT	CAWRVQGGITGELFF
-	TRBV12-3/TRBV12-4	-	TRBJ1-5	TGTGCCAGCAGTTTAGATGGGACATTAAATCAGCCCCAGCATTTT	CASSLDGTLNQPQHF
-	TRBV5-1	-	TRBJ2-5	TGCGCCAGTTACAGGGCGGCGGGAGTAGAGACCCAGTACTTC	CASYRAAGVETQYF
TRBD2	TRBV24-1	few	TRBJ2-3	TGTGCCACCAGTGATGAGAGAGCTAGCGGGAAAAGCACAGATACGCAGTATTTT	CATSDERASGKSTDTQYF
TRBD2	TRBV28	-	TRBJ2-1	TGTGCCAGCAGTTCCCGGACTAGCGGGAGTTGGAATGAGCAGTTCTTC	CASSSRTSGSWNEQFF
-	TRBV15	many	TRBJ2-4	TGTGCCACCAGCAGGACGTTGGATGTAGCCAAAAACATTCAGTACTTC	CATSRTLDVAKNIQYF
-	TRBV10-3	few	TRBJ1-2	TGTGCCATCAGTGAGTCGTCGTGGCAGCTGATTAACTATGGCTACACCTTC	CAISESSWQLINYGYTF
-	TRBV12-3/TRBV12-4	-	TRBJ2-7	TGTGTCAGCAGTCCACCAAAACCGACAGACGAGCAGTACTTC	CVSSPPKPTDEQYF
TRBD2	TRBV20-1	-	TRBJ2-3	TGCAGTGCTAGATCCGGGACTAGTAGCACAGATACGCAGTATTTT	CSARSGTSSTDTQYF
TRBD2	TRBV7-9	many	TRBJ2-5	TGTGCCAGCAGTCCCTCCGGGACTATTTTAGAGACCCAGTACTTC	CASSPSGTILETQYF
-	TRBV27	many	TRBJ2-7	TGTGCCAGCTTTTCAGGACACGGCTACGAGCAGTACTTC	CASFSGHGYEQYF
-	TRBV5-8	few	TRBJ2-5	TGTGCCAGCAGCTTGGGTTCCTCCCTTACGGAGACCCAGTACTTC	CASSLGSSLTETQYF
-	TRBV28	many	TRBJ2-1	TGTGCCACAACGGGGCCCACCAATGAGCAGTTCTTC	CATTGPTNEQFF
TRBD2	TRBV12-3/TRBV12-4	many	TRBJ2-2	TGTGCCAGCAGTTCGGGACTAGCGGAGACTCATCCCGGGGAGCTGTTTTTT	CASSSGLAETHPGELFF
-	TRBV7-2	many	TRBJ1-2	TGTGCCAGCAGTTTCGGAGGGGTGTTCCTTGGCTACACCTTC	CASSFGGVFLGYTF
TRBD2	TRBV2	many	TRBJ2-3	TGTGCCAGCAAAGCTAGCGGGAGCACAGATACGCAGTATTTT	CASKASGSTDTQYF
TRBD1	TRBV7-3	many	TRBJ1-6	TGTGCCAGCAGCCAAGGACAGGGGAATTCACCCCTCCACTTT	CASSQGQGNSPLHF
TRBD2	TRBV7-2	many	TRBJ2-7	TGTGCCAGCAGCTTAGGGGCTAGCGGAGACATCTACGAGCAGTACTTC	CASSLGASGDIYEQYF
TRBD2	TRBV9	-	TRBJ2-5	TGTGCCAGCAGCGTAGGGACTAGCGGGAACCAAGAGACCCAGTACTTC	CASSVGTSGNQETQYF
TRBD1	TRBV7-3	-	TRBJ1-1	TGTGCCAGCAGCCCTGGAGGGGGCTGGAACACTGAAGCTTTCTTT	CASSPGGGWNTEAFF
TRBD1	TRBV11-1	many	TRBJ2-7	TGTGCCAGCAGCCAACAGGGGATGCTGAACGAGCAGTACTTC	CASSQQGMLNEQYF
TRBD1	TRBV3-1	-	TRBJ2-7	TGTGCCAGCAGAAAATTCGGACAGGGCTACGAGCAGTACTTC	CASRKFGQGYEQYF
TRBD1	TRBV5-1	-	TRBJ1-6	TGCGCCAGCAGCATCCGGGACAGTAATAATTCACCCCTCCACTTT	CASSIRDSNNSPLHF